What follows are 22 T cell receptor beta chains derived from one specimen sequenced in a study of CD8+ T cells in alopecia areata. Treatment specified: oral pan-JAK inhibitor, 5-10 mg twice daily. RNA was extracted and reverse transcribed into cDNA as the sequencing template. Profiling relied on immunoSEQ multiplex PCR, and the TCRdb table lists in-frame clones only, not all of them. Of 110,000 to 150,000 clones in the sample, nearly 55% are singletons; the top ten hold roughly 15%. Sequenced here: CD8+ T cells sorted from blood, sampled at week 4, from a patient treated with tofacitinib. The receptors were gathered from a human donor with alopecia areata.

This clone was recorded a few times. Other DNA variants within this sample encode the same CDR3. The DNA of the CDR3 is TGTGCCAGCAGTTACTCGCTGGGACAGGGGAACACTGAAGCTTTCTTT. This gives the protein CASSYSLGQGNTEAFF. The chain uses TRBV6-5 and TRBJ1-1, with 9 bases fitting TRBD1. After removal of 0 bases from V and 1 base from J, the junction contained 3 bases not matched to a gene. The CDR3 covers 16 residues. The germline gives CDR1 MNHEY, CDR2 SVGAGI.

This clone was detected a few times. The genes are TRBV7-9 and TRBJ2-2; possible D gene TRBD1, 6 bases. This CDR3 contains 15 residues. Trimming removed 3 bases from V and 5 bases from J, with 13 bases in between. CDR1 and CDR2 from the germline V gene are SEHNR and FQNEAQ (reference sequence). The CDR3 DNA is TGTGCCAGCAGCTTTCAGGGGAAAGGAACCGGGGAGCTGTTTTTT. Its translation is CASSFQGKGTGELFF.

This clone appeared a single time. The CDR3: CASSHEGGNEQFF. In DNA form, the CDR3 reads TGTGCCAGCAGTCACGAGGGCGGCAATGAGCAGTTCTTC. The V and J genes are TRBV27 and TRBJ2-1; a weak D match, TRBD2 (5 bases). Germline V gives CDR1 MNHEY, CDR2 SMNVEV (reference sequence). The length of the CDR3 is 13 residues. V gave up 5 bases and J gave up 6 bases, with 11 bases separating them.

This clone was counted a few times. The J gene is TRBJ1-2, the V gene TRBV27, with D perhaps TRBD1 (5 bases). Germline V gives CDR1 MNHEY, CDR2 SMNVEV (reference sequence). V lost 4 bases, J lost 4 bases, and 16 bases lay in between. The CDR3 has 15 amino acids. CDR3 nucleotides: TGTGCCAGCAGTTCCTCCGACAGAAAAACCTATGGCTACACCTTC. Amino acids: CASSSSDRKTYGYTF.

The V gene is TRBV18, the J gene TRBJ2-7; D is possibly TRBD1 (6 bases). CDR1 is KGHSH, CDR2 LQKENI, per germline. V was shortened by 3 bases and J by 3 bases, with 12 bases between the two germline ends. The CDR3 sequence is 14 residues long. CDR3 DNA sequence: TGTGCCAGCTCACCCCAGGGGACGATCTACGAGCAGTACTTC. Translated, it gives CASSPQGTIYEQYF.

V is TRBV5-6 and J is TRBJ1-2; no clear D gene. V lost 4 bases and J lost 7, with 14 bases in between. The CDR3 covers 13 residues. Germline-derived CDR1 and CDR2 are SGHDT and YYEEEE. The CDR3 sequence is CASSADPISGYTF. In nucleotides, the CDR3 is TGTGCCAGCAGCGCGGACCCGATAAGTGGCTACACCTTC.

The V call is TRBV4-1, the J call TRBJ1-6, with D uncertain. The germline V gene encodes CDR1 MGHRA and CDR2 YSYEKL. Trimming pared 0 bases from V and 10 bases from J, leaving 7 bases between. CDR3 length equals 13 residues. In DNA form, the CDR3 reads TGCGCCAGCAGCCAAGATCATGGGTCACCCCTCCACTTT. This gives the protein CASSQDHGSPLHF.

In this sample, this clone turned up a few times. The chain is built from TRBV7-9 and TRBJ2-7; D gene uncertain. CDR3 length: 11 residues. CDR1 is SEHNR, CDR2 FQNEAQ, per germline (reference sequence). Deletions cut 1 base from V and 4 bases from J, with 2 bases between. The CDR3 DNA is TGTGCCAGCAGCTTAGAGTACGAGCAGTACTTC. Encoded protein: CASSLEYEQYF.

The chain employs TRBV6-5 and TRBJ2-7; D is uncertain. Germline values: CDR1 MNHEY, CDR2 SVGAGI. The CDR3 is 12 amino acids. The V end was cut by 2 bases, the J end by 7 bases, with 9 bases between. The CDR3 reads CASSYTGGEQYF. DNA of the CDR3: TGTGCCAGCAGTTACACCGGCGGAGAGCAGTACTTC.

The chain employs TRBV7-9 and TRBJ1-4; TRBD1 might be the D (6 bases). Germline V gene sequence: CDR1 SEHNR, CDR2 FQNEAQ (reference sequence). V lost 5 bases and J lost 5, with 12 bases in between. The CDR3 is 14 residues long. CDR3 residues: CASSPGHENEKLFF. DNA of the CDR3: TGTGCCAGCAGCCCGGGACACGAAAATGAAAAACTGTTTTTT. Supplemented by reference TRBV7-9 and TRBJ1-4, the full variable domain reads DTGVSQNPRHKITKRGQNVTFRCDPISEHNRLYWYRQTLGQGPEFLTYFQNEAQLEKSRLLSDRFSAERPKGSFSTLEIQRTEQGDSAMYLCASSPGHENEKLFFGSGTQLSVL.

The chain employs TRBV7-9 and TRBJ2-5; 9 nucleotides line up with TRBD1. V trimming: 8 bases; J trimming: 2 bases; junction bases outside the gene matches: 3. This CDR3 spans 13 amino acids. Germline-derived CDR1 and CDR2 are SEHNR and FQNEAQ (reference sequence). The CDR3 spells CASGDREQETQYF. DNA for the CDR3: TGTGCCAGCGGGGACAGGGAGCAAGAGACCCAGTACTTC.

This chain links TRBV2 with TRBJ1-2, with D maybe TRBD1 (6 bases). V shed 4 bases and J shed 3 bases, with 12 bases lying between them. Germline CDR1 reads SNHLY; CDR2 reads FYNNEI. There are 14 residues in the CDR3. The CDR3 is CASSGGGLYYGYTF. The DNA of the CDR3 is TGTGCCAGCAGTGGAGGGGGACTCTACTATGGCTACACCTTC.

The chain uses TRBV2 and TRBJ2-5, with D tentatively TRBD2 (5 bases). V was pared by 1 base and J by 1 base, with 7 bases between. The germline V gene encodes CDR1 SNHLY and CDR2 FYNNEI. The CDR3 has 14 amino acids. CDR3 sequence (DNA): TGTGCCAGCAGTGAAGATGGAGGCCAAGAGACCCAGTACTTC. Protein product: CASSEDGGQETQYF.

This clone was counted between two and nine times. V usage is TRBV7-9 and J usage is TRBJ2-3; 8 bases fit TRBD2. The ends lost 3 bases at V and 5 bases at J; junction bases unmatched: 4. Germline V CDR1 and CDR2: SEHNR, FQNEAQ (reference sequence). This CDR3 has 14 amino acids. The CDR3 coding sequence is TGTGCCAGCAGCTTTAGCGGGGAGGTAGATACGCAGTATTTT. It specifies CASSFSGEVDTQYF.

V usage is TRBV13 and J usage is TRBJ1-4; D may be TRBD1 (5 bases). Deletions cut 0 bases from V and 4 bases from J, with 9 bases between. The CDR3 is 15 amino acids. In germline, CDR1 is PRHDT, CDR2 FYEKMQ (reference sequence). CDR3 bases: TGTGCCAGCAGCTTAGGGACAGCTAATAATGAAAAACTGTTTTTT. Protein sequence: CASSLGTANNEKLFF.

This chain uses TRBV25-1 with TRBJ1-1; possible D gene TRBD1, 5 bases. The CDR3 totals 16 residues. V lost 1 base and J lost 3, with 15 bases in between. The V gene's germline CDR1 is MGHDK and CDR2 SYGVNS. In nucleotides, the CDR3 is TGTGCCAGCAGTGAATTCGGGACCTCTCCCCACACTGAAGCTTTCTTT. Residues: CASSEFGTSPHTEAFF.

The chain joins TRBV5-4 to TRBJ1-2; D not certain. The CDR3 runs 12 residues. V lost 3 bases and J 6 bases, leaving 9 bases between the germline ends. Germline-derived CDR1 and CDR2 are SGHNT and YYREEE (reference sequence). CDR3 nucleotide sequence: TGTGCCAGCAGCTACGACGGAGATGGCTACACCTTC. Translating it yields CASSYDGDGYTF. Complete variable domain (other parts from reference TRBV5-4 and TRBJ1-2): ETGVTQSPTHLIKTRGQQVTLRCSSQSGHNTVSWYQQALGQGPQFIFQYYREEENGRGNFPPRFSGLQFPNYSSELNVNALELDDSALYLCASSYDGDGYTFGSGTRLTVV.

The rearrangement joins TRBV7-6 to TRBJ2-2; maybe TRBD2 (5 bases). The germline gives CDR1 SGHVS, CDR2 FNYEAQ. This CDR3 contains 17 residues. Trimming took 5 bases from V and 4 from J, leaving 20 bases between them. Written as DNA, the CDR3 is TGTGCCAGCAGCCCTTCACTAGGGATTTCGGGCACCGGGGAGCTGTTTTTT. This codes for CASSPSLGISGTGELFF.

On this clone: This sample also contains other DNA sequences that code for the same CDR3. This rearrangement joins TRBV6-5 to TRBJ1-2; D is uncertain. The CDR3 contains 13 residues. Trimming left V 2 bases short and J 1 base short, with 5 bases between. Per the germline V gene, CDR1 is MNHEY and CDR2 is SVGAGI. The CDR3 coding sequence is TGTGCCAGCAGTTACGAGCGTAACTATGGCTACACCTTC. Translating it yields CASSYERNYGYTF.

The V call is TRBV29-1, the J call TRBJ1-2; 12 bases line up with TRBD1. This CDR3 spans 13 amino acids. Germline CDR1 and CDR2: SQVTM and ANQGSEA. Trimming at V came to 6 bases and at J to 7 bases, leaving 6 bases not matched to a gene. CDR3 sequence: CSVSGQGAGGYTF. In DNA form, the CDR3 reads TGCAGCGTATCGGGACAGGGGGCAGGTGGCTACACCTTC. Using reference TRBV29-1 and TRBJ1-2 for the parts outside the CDR3, the full variable domain is SAVISQKPSRDICQRGTSLTIQCQVDSQVTMMFWYRQQPGQSLTLIATANQGSEATYESGFVIDKFPISRPNLTFSTLTVSNMSPEDSSIYLCSVSGQGAGGYTFGSGTRLTVV.

This rearrangement joins TRBV27 to TRBJ2-6, with no clear D. V was cut by 5 bases and J by 1 base, with 12 bases left in between. The CDR3 consists of 16 residues. Germline CDR1 is MNHEY and CDR2 is SMNVEV (reference sequence). The CDR3 DNA sequence: TGTGCCAGCAGTGATTATATGGGGTCTGGGGCCAACGTCCTGACTTTC. It encodes CASSDYMGSGANVLTF. Full variable domain (remainder filled in from reference TRBV27 and TRBJ2-6): EAQVTQNPRYLITVTGKKLTVTCSQNMNHEYMSWYRQDPGLGLRQIYYSMNVEVTDKGDVPEGYKVSRKEKRNFPLILESPSPNQTSLYFCASSDYMGSGANVLTFGAGSRLTVL.

The V and J genes are TRBV7-6 and TRBJ2-3; D call uncertain. The CDR3 is made up of 15 amino acids. Trimming left V 3 bases short and J 2 bases short, with 12 bases between. Germline loops: CDR1 SGHVS, CDR2 FNYEAQ. As DNA, the CDR3 is TGTGCCAGCAGCTTGGTCGGGCCCAACACAGATACGCAGTATTTT. Its translation is CASSLVGPNTDTQYF.